Listed below are T cell receptor beta chains from one sample, sequenced in a study of blood T cells in healthy people across ages. TCRdb reprocessed the 5' RACE reads with MiXCR, giving one entry per CDR3 protein. This sample has about 680,000 distinct CDR3 sequences, with 45% to 50% found just once. The sample taken for sequencing was blood. Receptors originate from a woman aged 60-70 years in good health. Each CDR3 is given with its conserved first and last residue. D genes are given only for firm matches. For some rows the clone size is stated as once, few or many, or as a class when expanded; others skip it.

>-|13|TRBV7-2|few|TRBJ1-2
TGTGCCAGCAGGCCGGACGCTCTCTATGGCTACACCTTC
CASRPDALYGYTF
>TRBD1|13|TRBV19|-|TRBJ1-1
TGTGCCAGTAGTGGGACAGCAAGGACTGAAGCTTTCTTT
CASSGTARTEAFF
>TRBD2|17|TRBV20-1|few|TRBJ2-1
TGCAGTGCTAGTTCTGGGGGACTAGCGCCGAGCGTGAATGAGCAGTTCTTC
CSASSGGLAPSVNEQFF
>TRBD2|19|TRBV7-9|-|TRBJ2-1
TGTGCCAGCAGCCCACGCCCTAGCGGGACCCCGAGCTCCTACAATGAGCAGTTCTTC
CASSPRPSGTPSSYNEQFF
>-|17|TRBV28|-|TRBJ2-3
TGTGCCAGCAGTTTACCACTTACAGGGACTAGCACAGATACGCAGTATTTT
CASSLPLTGTSTDTQYF
>-|12|TRBV12-3/TRBV12-4|few|TRBJ2-7
TGTGCCAGCAGTCCCGGGGTTGGCGAGCAGTACTTC
CASSPGVGEQYF
>-|13|TRBV6-6|-|TRBJ2-7
TGTGCCAGCAGACACAGGGACACCTACGAGCAGTACTTC
CASRHRDTYEQYF
>-|17|TRBV4-3|-|TRBJ2-3
TGCGCCAGCAGCCAATCCCTCCCCCCACGAAGCGGGGATACGCAGTATTTT
CASSQSLPPRSGDTQYF
>-|14|TRBV7-9|-|TRBJ1-2
TGTGCCAGCAGCGTAAAAAACCGGGTAGGGGGCTACACCTTC
CASSVKNRVGGYTF
>-|13|TRBV7-3|-|TRBJ1-1
TGTGCCAGCCGGCTAGGCATGAACACTGAAGCTTTCTTT
CASRLGMNTEAFF
>-|14|TRBV6-1|-|TRBJ2-1
TGTGCCAGCTCTGACCTAACAGGCTACAATGAGCAGTTCTTC
CASSDLTGYNEQFF
>-|18|TRBV20-1|few|TRBJ2-7
TGCAGTGCTAGAGATCCGGCGGGCTTCACGGGTAGCGCCTACGAGCAGTACTTC
CSARDPAGFTGSAYEQYF
>-|13|TRBV2|once|TRBJ1-1
TGTGCCAGCAGTTACGAATTGAACACTGAAGCTTTCTTT
CASSYELNTEAFF
>TRBD1|17|TRBV28|few|TRBJ2-1
TGTGCCAGCAGTCCAAGCACCGGGACAGGGATTAACAATGAGCAGTTCTTC
CASSPSTGTGINNEQFF
>TRBD1|14|TRBV12-3/TRBV12-4|-|TRBJ1-2
TGTGCCAGCCGAGGAAGACAGGGGTACTATGGCTACACCTTC
CASRGRQGYYGYTF
>-|16|TRBV6-5|-|TRBJ2-4
TGTGCCAGCAGTAGGGCGGGACAGTCGGTTGTGGACATTCGGTACTTC
CASSRAGQSVVDIRYF
>-|12|TRBV18|-|TRBJ2-7
TGTGCCAGCTCACCTACGGTCTACGAGCAGTACTTC
CASSPTVYEQYF
>-|14|TRBV6-6|-|TRBJ1-4
TGTGCCAGCAGTTACTCAGGGAGTGATGAAAAACTGTTTTTT
CASSYSGSDEKLFF
>-|14|TRBV7-9|few|TRBJ2-7
TGTGCCAGCAGCTTAGCGAACGGGCTCTACGAGCAGTACTTC
CASSLANGLYEQYF
>-|15|TRBV7-2|few|TRBJ2-7
TGTGCCAGCAGCAACCCTAGACGAAGGAGCTACGAGCAGTACTTC
CASSNPRRRSYEQYF
>-|17|TRBV10-3|once|TRBJ2-2
TGTGCCATCAGTGACCCCGGCGGTCGCGGGACAACGGGGGAGCTGTTTTTT
CAISDPGGRGTTGELFF
>TRBD1|13|TRBV20-1|-|TRBJ2-7
TGCAGTGCAACCGGGACAGGGGGGTACGAGCAGTACTTC
CSATGTGGYEQYF
>TRBD2|14|TRBV7-3|few|TRBJ2-3
TGTGCCAGCAGCTCCACGGGTAGCGGGAAAATGCAGTATTTT
CASSSTGSGKMQYF
>TRBD1|18|TRBV9|-|TRBJ1-4
TGTGCCAGCAGCGGACCCGGGACAGGGCCTGCAACTAATGAAAAACTGTTTTTT
CASSGPGTGPATNEKLFF
>-|11|TRBV7-2|many|TRBJ2-1
TGTGCCGAAAGTCCGGGAAATGAGCAGTTCTTC
CAESPGNEQFF
>-|12|TRBV10-3|-|TRBJ1-6
TGTGCCATCAGTGAACCTAATTCACCCCTCCACTTT
CAISEPNSPLHF
>-|12|TRBV9|few|TRBJ1-2
TGTGCCAGCAGCGTCGACAGCTATGGCTACACCTTC
CASSVDSYGYTF
>-|16|TRBV6-5|-|TRBJ1-6
TGTGCCAGCAGCTCCCCTCAAAGCTCCTATAATTCACCCCTCCACTTT
CASSSPQSSYNSPLHF
>-|15|TRBV7-2|-|TRBJ2-5
TGTGCCAGCAGCTTAGACGGGGCCGCACGCGGGACCCAGTACTTC
CASSLDGAARGTQYF
>-|15|TRBV20-1|few|TRBJ2-7
TGCAGTGCTCCCAAACCCAGCGGGACAACCTACGAGCAGTACTTC
CSAPKPSGTTYEQYF
>-|15|TRBV4-1|-|TRBJ1-1
TGCGCCAGCAGCCAATTCACCGCGTTGATTACTGAAGCTTTCTTT
CASSQFTALITEAFF
>-|13|TRBV2|few|TRBJ2-5
TGTGCCAGCAGTGAAAACAGTCAAGAGACCCAGTACTTC
CASSENSQETQYF
>-|14|TRBV29-1|-|TRBJ1-3
TGCAGCGTTCGGGACTTAAGCTCTGGAAACACCATATATTTT
CSVRDLSSGNTIYF
>-|15|TRBV6-2/TRBV6-3|-|TRBJ2-1
TGTGCCAGCGGTCCCTTGGGACTGGATTACAATGAGCAGTTCTTC
CASGPLGLDYNEQFF
>-|15|TRBV3-1|-|TRBJ2-5
TGTGCCAGCAGCCCCCGGGACAAGGGAAGGTGGGAGCAGTACTTC
CASSPRDKGRWEQYF
>-|12|TRBV20-1|few|TRBJ2-5
TGCAGTGTTGGTAGCGGAGGAGAGACCCAGTACTTC
CSVGSGGETQYF
>-|15|TRBV6-1|-|TRBJ1-5
TGTGCCAGCAGTGAATACCGCATGAGTAATCAGCCCCAGCATTTT
CASSEYRMSNQPQHF
>-|13|TRBV29-1|few|TRBJ2-4
TGCAGCGTTGAAGGCGATGCCAAAAACATTCAGTACTTC
CSVEGDAKNIQYF
>-|14|TRBV7-9|-|TRBJ1-1
TGTGCCAGCAGCCCACAGGGTAGTTACACTGAAGCTTTCTTT
CASSPQGSYTEAFF
>-|16|TRBV4-2|-|TRBJ1-5
TGTGCCAGCAGCCAAGAATTGGCAGGGTTTACTCAGCCCCAGCATTTT
CASSQELAGFTQPQHF
>-|14|TRBV2|few|TRBJ1-1
TGTGCCAGCAGTGAAAAGATGGCCCTTACTGAAGCTTTCTTT
CASSEKMALTEAFF
>TRBD1|12|TRBV28|few|TRBJ2-1
TGTGCCAGCAGTTTATCTGGGACAGGTCTGTTCTTC
CASSLSGTGLFF
>-|11|TRBV29-1|few|TRBJ2-1
TGCAGCGTCGGGAACGACAATGAGCAGTTCTTC
CSVGNDNEQFF
>-|14|TRBV20-1|-|TRBJ1-5
TGCAGTGCCCCTTTCGGAGACAGATTTCAGCCCCAGCATTTT
CSAPFGDRFQPQHF
>-|14|TRBV14|-|TRBJ1-2
TGTGCCAGCAGCCAGACAGCGGGGGGCTATGGCTACACCTTC
CASSQTAGGYGYTF
>TRBD2|14|TRBV24-1|-|TRBJ2-5
TGTGCCACCAGTATAGCTAGCGGACAAGAGACCCAGTACTTC
CATSIASGQETQYF
>-|12|TRBV9|-|TRBJ2-1
TGTGCCAGCAGCACAACCCGGGATAGGCAGTTCTTC
CASSTTRDRQFF
>TRBD2|14|TRBV7-2|-|TRBJ2-1
TGTGCCAGCAGCATAAGCGGGAGGCTCGGTGAGCAGTTCTTC
CASSISGRLGEQFF
>-|14|TRBV28|-|TRBJ2-7
TGTGCCAACGTCCTCGCCCTGGGGAGTCATGAGCAGTACTTC
CANVLALGSHEQYF
>-|17|TRBV10-3|-|TRBJ2-1
TGTGCCATCAGTGATGGCGTCGGCGGGACCTCCTACAATGAGCAGTTCTTC
CAISDGVGGTSYNEQFF
>-|16|TRBV27|few|TRBJ2-3
TGTGCCAGCAGTAAGGTTTCGCAGCAGTTAACAGATACGCAGTATTTT
CASSKVSQQLTDTQYF
>-|15|TRBV7-2|-|TRBJ1-6
TGTGCCAGCAGCTTGGATCGTAGGCCGGATTCACCCCTCCACTTT
CASSLDRRPDSPLHF
>-|13|TRBV9|-|TRBJ2-5
TGTGCCAGTGCCGGGACCGATCAAGAGACCCAGTACTTC
CASAGTDQETQYF
>TRBD2|16|TRBV6-2/TRBV6-3|many|TRBJ2-1
TGTGCCAGCAGCCCTCACGGGGGAGCGGGGGACAATGAGCAGTTCTTC
CASSPHGGAGDNEQFF
>TRBD1|15|TRBV11-2|-|TRBJ2-7
TGTGCCAGCAGCTTACTGACAGGGAGCTCCTACGAGCAGTACTTC
CASSLLTGSSYEQYF
>-|16|TRBV4-3|few|TRBJ2-7
TGCGCCAGCAGCCAAGAATGGTCCATCCCGACCTACGAGCAGTACTTC
CASSQEWSIPTYEQYF
>-|16|TRBV12-3/TRBV12-4|-|TRBJ2-2
TGTGCCAGCAGCAGGGGGGCGGATTATAACACCGGGGAGCTGTTTTTT
CASSRGADYNTGELFF